Listed below are T cell receptor beta chains from one sample, sequenced in a study of Siglec-9 on CD8 T cells in melanoma. Profiled with immunoSEQ multiplex PCR; TCRdb holds only in-frame clones, not every one. The sample contains some 37,000 clones, 84% of which appear only once. The sequenced sample was Siglec-9- CD8+ T cells sorted from blood. The receptors originated from a human donor in good health. The CDR3 runs from the conserved cysteine through the conserved F or W. A D gene is named only where the DNA matches it firmly. Only some rows state a clone size, as once, few, many or a class for expanded clones.

V gene	clone size	J gene	D gene	CDR3 length	CDR3 DNA	CDR3 protein
TRBV9	few	TRBJ1-1	-	14	TGTGCCAGCAGCTTCTCGGACAGCTACACTGAAGCTTTCTTT	CASSFSDSYTEAFF
TRBV7-9	-	TRBJ2-7	-	16	TGTGCCAGCAGCTCCCACGGCGGGGAATGGGACTACGAGCAGTACTTC	CASSSHGGEWDYEQYF
TRBV10-2	-	TRBJ2-1	-	14	TGCGCCAGCTCCCCTAGCGAGCCCTACAATGAGCAGTTCTTC	CASSPSEPYNEQFF
TRBV27	once	TRBJ2-7	TRBD2	14	TGTGCCAGCAGTTGGACTAGCGGGAGGGATGAGCAGTACTTC	CASSWTSGRDEQYF
TRBV11-3	-	TRBJ2-4	-	16	TGTGCCAGCAGCCTCCCGACTCCCGGGGCCAAAAACATTCAGTACTTC	CASSLPTPGAKNIQYF
TRBV21-1	-	TRBJ2-1	-	14	TGTGCCAGCAGCAAATCCTACAGGGTCGATGAGCAGTTCTTC	CASSKSYRVDEQFF
TRBV11-2	-	TRBJ2-1	-	17	TGTGCCAGCAGCTCCCCGGATAGGGGTTTGCAATACAATGAGCAGTTCTTC	CASSSPDRGLQYNEQFF
TRBV27	few	TRBJ1-1	TRBD1	15	TGTGCCAGCAGTTACCTGACAGGGCTGAGCACTGAAGCTTTCTTT	CASSYLTGLSTEAFF
TRBV6-1	-	TRBJ2-1	TRBD2	15	TGTGCCAGCAGTGAGATTGGGCGGGGGTTGGATGAGCAGTTCTTC	CASSEIGRGLDEQFF
TRBV9	once	TRBJ2-1	TRBD2	15	TGTGCCAGCAGCTCGGCGGGAGGGCCCCTCAATGAGCAGTTCTTC	CASSSAGGPLNEQFF
TRBV21-1	-	TRBJ1-3	-	15	TGTGCCAGCAGCCAACGGACAGACTCTGGAAACACCATATATTTT	CASSQRTDSGNTIYF
TRBV29-1	-	TRBJ1-1	-	14	TGCAGCGCCCTCAACTACAGGGATAACACTGAAGCTTTCTTT	CSALNYRDNTEAFF
TRBV9	-	TRBJ1-3	TRBD1	13	TGTGCCAGCTCGCAGGGGGCTGGAAACACCATATATTTT	CASSQGAGNTIYF
TRBV28	-	TRBJ1-1	TRBD1	14	TGTGCCAGCAGCCTCGACAAGGGGGCTCGAGAAGCTTTCTTT	CASSLDKGAREAFF
TRBV20-1	few	TRBJ2-1	-	11	TGCAGTGCTAGGACAGACTATGAGCAGTTCTTC	CSARTDYEQFF
TRBV9	-	TRBJ2-7	-	14	TGTGCCAGCAGCGCAACTACAGGGAGCTACGAGCAGTACTTC	CASSATTGSYEQYF
TRBV27	once	TRBJ2-7	TRBD1	15	TGTGCCAGCAGTCTTTCTGGGACAGCCTCCTACGAGCAGTACTTC	CASSLSGTASYEQYF
TRBV30	-	TRBJ2-5	-	12	TGTGCCTGTATGGAGGCCGGAGAGACCCAGTACTTC	CACMEAGETQYF
TRBV28	-	TRBJ2-1	-	14	TGTGCCAGCAGTTTATCAGGGACGTATAGTGAGCAGTTCTTC	CASSLSGTYSEQFF
TRBV11-2	-	TRBJ2-7	TRBD2	16	TGTGCCAGCAGCCCCCCACTAGCGGGAGGATCCTACGAGCAGTACTTC	CASSPPLAGGSYEQYF
TRBV7-3	-	TRBJ2-1	TRBD2	16	TGTGCCAGCAGCTTAAGGGGTAGCGGGATTTACAATGAGCAGTTCTTC	CASSLRGSGIYNEQFF
TRBV7-6	-	TRBJ2-7	TRBD1	15	TGTGCCAGCAGCGCTACCCGGGACAGCACTTACGAGCAGTACTTC	CASSATRDSTYEQYF
TRBV7-9	-	TRBJ1-4	-	17	TGTGCCAGCAGTAATCGGAGGGGCAGAGGGTCTAATGAAAAACTGTTTTTT	CASSNRRGRGSNEKLFF
TRBV11-3	-	TRBJ2-7	-	13	TGTGCCAGCAGCCGCGCAGGTTCCTACGAGCAGTACTTC	CASSRAGSYEQYF
TRBV7-6	-	TRBJ2-7	TRBD1	13	TGTGCCAGCAGAGACAGGGGGGGTTACGAGCAGTACTTC	CASRDRGGYEQYF
TRBV4-1	-	TRBJ1-5	-	16	TGCGCCAGCAGCCATCGCTCGATGGACAGAAGTCAGCCCCAGCATTTT	CASSHRSMDRSQPQHF
TRBV19	-	TRBJ1-2	TRBD1	17	TGTGCCAGTAGTATCCCATCCCGACAGGGGAGGAACTATGGCTACACCTTC	CASSIPSRQGRNYGYTF
TRBV10-3	-	TRBJ2-7	-	15	TGTGCCATCAGTGATTGGGAGACAGGCTCCTACGAGCAGTACTTC	CAISDWETGSYEQYF
TRBV19	-	TRBJ1-2	TRBD1	14	TGTGCCAGTAGTATCGTGACAGGGGGCCATGGCTACACCTTC	CASSIVTGGHGYTF
TRBV27	-	TRBJ1-4	-	15	TGTGCCAGCAGTTTATCTTCAGAGGGTATGGGAAAACTGTTTTTT	CASSLSSEGMGKLFF
TRBV11-2	-	TRBJ1-1	-	16	TGTGCCAGCAGCTTATCAGCAGCGACCGCCAACACTGAAGCTTTCTTT	CASSLSAATANTEAFF
TRBV5-1	-	TRBJ1-2	TRBD1	13	TGCGCCAGCAGCTACGGGACAGGGGCCGGCTACACCTTC	CASSYGTGAGYTF